This TCR beta chain was observed in a study of T-cell reconstitution after alpha-beta-depleted transplantation in children. The CDR3 length is 14 residues. J gave up 0 bases and V 6 bases, and 1 base lay outside the gene matches. Molecular barcoding with unique molecular identifiers was used for the TCRbeta library. Each CDR3 protein is one row after TCRdb ran MiXCR on the PCR reads. The data show about 270,000 distinct CDR3 sequences, approximately 9.6% seen once. The sequencing used PBMCs from the stem cell graft donor, collected from the stem cell graft. The chain couples TRBV12-3 or TRBV12-4 to TRBJ2-7; 11 bases agree with TRBD1. This clonotype originated in a human donor who donated a stem cell graft to a child with SCID. CDR3 DNA sequence: TGTGCCAGCAGCGGACAGGGGGCCTCCTACGAGCAGTACTTC. Its translation is CASSGQGASYEQYF.